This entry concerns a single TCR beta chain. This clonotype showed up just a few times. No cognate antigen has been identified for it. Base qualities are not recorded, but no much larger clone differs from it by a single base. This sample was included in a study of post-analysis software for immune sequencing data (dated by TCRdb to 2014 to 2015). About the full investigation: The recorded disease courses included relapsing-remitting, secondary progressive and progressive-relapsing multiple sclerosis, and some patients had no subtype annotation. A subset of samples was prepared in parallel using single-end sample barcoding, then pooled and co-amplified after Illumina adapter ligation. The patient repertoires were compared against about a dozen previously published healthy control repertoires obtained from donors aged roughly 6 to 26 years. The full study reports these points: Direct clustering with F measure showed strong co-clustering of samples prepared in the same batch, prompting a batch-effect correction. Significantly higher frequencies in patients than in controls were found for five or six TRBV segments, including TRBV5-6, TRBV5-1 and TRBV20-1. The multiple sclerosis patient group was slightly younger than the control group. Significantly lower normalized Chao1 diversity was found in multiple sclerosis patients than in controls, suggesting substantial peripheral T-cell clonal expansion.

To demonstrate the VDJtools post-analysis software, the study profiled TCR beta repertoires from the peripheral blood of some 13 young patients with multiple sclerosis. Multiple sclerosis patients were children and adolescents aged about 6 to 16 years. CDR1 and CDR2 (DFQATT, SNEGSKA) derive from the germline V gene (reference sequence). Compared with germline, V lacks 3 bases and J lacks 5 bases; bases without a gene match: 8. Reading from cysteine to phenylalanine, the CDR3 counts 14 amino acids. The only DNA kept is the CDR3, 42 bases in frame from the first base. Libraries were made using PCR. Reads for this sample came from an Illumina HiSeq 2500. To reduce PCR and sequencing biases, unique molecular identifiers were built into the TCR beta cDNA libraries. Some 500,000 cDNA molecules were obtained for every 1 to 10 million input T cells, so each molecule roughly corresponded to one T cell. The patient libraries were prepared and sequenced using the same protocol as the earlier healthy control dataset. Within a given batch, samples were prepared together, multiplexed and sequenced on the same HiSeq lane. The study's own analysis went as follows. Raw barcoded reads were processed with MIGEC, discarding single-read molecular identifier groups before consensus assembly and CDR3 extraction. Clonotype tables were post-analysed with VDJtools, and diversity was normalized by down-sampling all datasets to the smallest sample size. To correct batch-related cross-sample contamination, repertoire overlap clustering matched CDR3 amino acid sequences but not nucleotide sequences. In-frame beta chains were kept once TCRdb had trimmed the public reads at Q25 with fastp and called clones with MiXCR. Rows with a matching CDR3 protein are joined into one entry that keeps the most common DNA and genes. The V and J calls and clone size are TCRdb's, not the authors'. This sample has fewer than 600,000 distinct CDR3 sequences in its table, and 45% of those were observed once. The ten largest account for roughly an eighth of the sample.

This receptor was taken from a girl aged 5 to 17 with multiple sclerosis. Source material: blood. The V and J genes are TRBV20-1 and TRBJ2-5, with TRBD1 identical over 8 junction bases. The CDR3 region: CSASLDRDAETQYF. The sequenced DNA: TGCAGTGCTAGTCTGGACAGGGACGCGGAGACCCAGTACTTC.